This entry lists 26 T cell receptor beta chains sequenced from one sample in a study of blood T cell repertoires in COVID-19. Only in-frame clones appear in the TCRdb table, and some are missing; sequencing was by immunoSEQ multiplex PCR. The sample includes about 150,000 clones, roughly 90% seen only once; the top ten take under 3%. The sequenced sample consisted of peripheral blood. The source is a human donor in a cohort sampled during active COVID-19.

The chain employs TRBV6-2 or TRBV6-3 and TRBJ2-7; 11 nucleotides align to TRBD1. Germline V lookup: CDR1 MNHEY, CDR2 SVGEGT. The trim removed 5 bases at V and 7 bases at J, leaving 10 bases unmatched. This CDR3 is built from 15 residues. CDR3: CASSRTGTGGREQYF. Here the CDR3 DNA reads TGTGCCAGCAGTCGGACCGGGACAGGGGGGAGGGAGCAGTACTTC.

The J gene is TRBJ2-4, the V gene TRBV5-6; 12 bases map to TRBD1. Germline V gene sequence: CDR1 SGHDT, CDR2 YYEEEE. This CDR3 has 18 amino acids. The V segment lost 2 bases and the J segment 1 base; nucleotides outside the gene matches: 7. CDR3 sequence: CASSFRDRGPGAKNIQYF. CDR3 nucleotide sequence: TGTGCCAGCAGCTTCCGGGACAGGGGGCCCGGGGCCAAAAACATTCAGTACTTC.

The CDR3: CASSVRAGEPYEQYF. The CDR3 coding sequence is TGTGCCAGCAGCGTTAGAGCGGGAGAACCCTACGAGCAGTACTTC. The chain joins TRBV9 to TRBJ2-7; TRBD2 matches at 8 bases. Germline assignment: CDR1 SGDLS and CDR2 YYNGEE. The length of the CDR3 is 15 residues. Unmatched junction bases numbered 6, after V lost 2 bases and J lost 2 bases.

The gene calls are TRBV27 and TRBJ2-3; tentative D call: TRBD2 (6 bases). This CDR3 contains 16 residues. V was clipped by 5 bases and J by 5 bases, with 20 bases between them. Germline V CDR1 and CDR2: MNHEY, SMNVEV (reference sequence). The CDR3 DNA is TGTGCCAGCAGTCCTTCCCTCGGGACTCCTAGAGATACGCAGTATTTT. Protein product: CASSPSLGTPRDTQYF.

The chain has TRBV11-2 and TRBJ1-1; possible D gene TRBD1, 6 bases. Trimming took 5 bases from V and 3 from J, leaving 13 bases between them. The germline CDR1 and CDR2 sequences are SGHAT and FQNNGV. The CDR3 covers 14 residues. This chain's CDR3 is CASSNHRDDTEAFF. CDR3 nucleotides: TGTGCCAGCAGCAACCACAGGGACGACACTGAAGCTTTCTTT.

V is TRBV2 and J is TRBJ2-5, with D unresolved. V lost 6 bases to trimming and J lost 7 bases, with 18 bases between them. CDR3 length: 14 residues. From germline, CDR1 is SNHLY and CDR2 FYNNEI. CDR3 in DNA: TGTGCCAGCAGGAACCCGCGACTGCCCGCGACCCAGTACTTC. Encoded protein: CASRNPRLPATQYF.

J is TRBJ2-5 and V is TRBV21-1; the table's D call of TRBD2 was not tested on the DNA. TRBV21-1 is listed as a pseudogene. The CDR3 is 15 amino acids. CDR3 residues: CASQTSNTGGETQYF. The CDR3 DNA sequence: TGTGCCAGCCAAACCTCGAACACCGGGGGAGAGACCCAGTACTTC.

The rearrangement links TRBV5-8 to TRBJ2-3; 12 bases agree with TRBD1. The CDR3 runs to 15 residues. Germline CDR1 and CDR2: SGHTS and YDEGEE. Trimming at V came to 4 bases and at J to 4 bases, leaving 4 bases not matched to a gene. CDR3 DNA sequence: TGTGCCAGCAGCCGGGACAGGGGGCGATCAGATACGCAGTATTTT. Its protein is CASSRDRGRSDTQYF.

The J gene is TRBJ2-7, the V gene TRBV18, with 7 bases matching TRBD1. Germline V lookup: CDR1 KGHSH, CDR2 LQKENI. This CDR3 contains 13 residues. Trimming at V came to 6 bases and at J to 3 bases, leaving 5 bases not matched to a gene. The CDR3 sequence is CASSGTVSYEQYF. In nucleotides, the CDR3 is TGTGCCAGCTCGGGGACAGTTAGCTACGAGCAGTACTTC.

This chain links TRBV7-9 with TRBJ1-1; 7 bases agree with TRBD1. Trimming took 5 bases from V and 4 from J; bases not matched to a gene: 4. Per the germline V gene, CDR1 is SEHNR and CDR2 is FQNEAQ (reference sequence). The CDR3 runs to 13 residues. The CDR3 spells CASSAQGSTEAFF. For the CDR3, the DNA is TGTGCCAGCAGCGCACAGGGGAGCACTGAAGCTTTCTTT.

The rearrangement uses TRBV7-9 and TRBJ2-7; TRBD1 matches at 9 bases. CDR1 SEHNR and CDR2 FQNEAQ come from the germline V gene (reference sequence). Germline trimming cut 2 bases from V and 5 bases from J; bases unmatched to any gene: 13. This CDR3 has 17 amino acids. The CDR3 reads CASSLTSGAGQGNEQYF. The DNA of the CDR3 is TGTGCCAGCAGCTTAACTTCTGGAGCGGGACAGGGCAACGAGCAGTACTTC.

The rearrangement links TRBV9 to TRBJ2-1; unclear D gene. CDR3 size: 16 residues. V was pared by 1 base and J by 0 bases, with 11 bases between. The germline V gene encodes CDR1 SGDLS and CDR2 YYNGEE. The CDR3 protein is CASSVSSPSSYNEQFF. Written as DNA, the CDR3 is TGTGCCAGCAGCGTATCAAGCCCGAGCTCCTACAATGAGCAGTTCTTC. The full variable domain, rest sourced from reference TRBV9 and TRBJ2-1, is DSGVTQTPKHLITATGQRVTLRCSPRSGDLSVYWYQQSLDQGLQFLIQYYNGEERAKGNILERFSAQQFPDLHSELNLSSLELGDSALYFCASSVSSPSSYNEQFFGPGTRLTVL.

This rearrangement joins TRBV6-6 to TRBJ2-2; TRBD2 might be the D (7 bases). This CDR3 comprises 16 residues. The germline V gene encodes CDR1 MNHNY and CDR2 SVGAGI (reference sequence). Trimming took 7 bases from V and 2 from J, leaving 17 bases between them. CDR3 amino acids: CASIKTGGTNTGELFF. CDR3 DNA: TGTGCCAGCATTAAAACGGGGGGCACAAACACCGGGGAGCTGTTTTTT.

The rearrangement joins TRBV30 to TRBJ2-1; the match to TRBD2 covers 16 bases. This CDR3 comprises 17 residues. With V trimmed by 4 bases and J by 1 base, 4 bases remained unmatched. Germline values: CDR1 GTSNPN, CDR2 SVGIG (reference sequence). Here the CDR3 reads CAWKGLAGGRSYNEQFF. CDR3 DNA: TGTGCCTGGAAGGGACTAGCGGGAGGGCGGTCCTACAATGAGCAGTTCTTC.

The chain uses TRBV15 and TRBJ2-1; 12 bases are shared with TRBD2. The germline CDR1 and CDR2 sequences are LNHNV and YYDKDF (reference sequence). This CDR3 spans 15 amino acids. Trimming at V came to 2 bases and at J to 7 bases, leaving 3 bases not matched to a gene. The CDR3 spells CATSRSSGRGNEQFF. DNA for the CDR3: TGTGCCACCAGCAGATCTAGCGGGAGGGGGAATGAGCAGTTCTTC.

The rearrangement joins TRBV6-5 to TRBJ2-1; D remains ambiguous. V was pared by 0 bases and J by 4 bases, with 13 bases between. Germline assignment: CDR1 MNHEY and CDR2 SVGAGI. The CDR3 is 16 amino acids. The CDR3: CASSYSRSPRYNEQFF. Here the CDR3 DNA reads TGTGCCAGCAGTTACTCGAGATCTCCCCGATACAATGAGCAGTTCTTC.

The genes are TRBV12-5 and TRBJ1-1, with D perhaps TRBD1 (6 bases). Trimming stripped 6 bases from V and 3 bases from J, with 11 bases between. The CDR3 loop spans 13 amino acids. CDR1 is LGHNT and CDR2 is FRNRAP in the germline V gene. The CDR3 DNA sequence: TGTGCTAGTGGCCCCCCAGGGGACACTGAAGCTTTCTTT. Protein: CASGPPGDTEAFF.

The chain has TRBV7-2 and TRBJ1-2; TRBD1 aligns across 9 bases. The trim removed 5 bases at V and 8 bases at J, leaving 0 bases unmatched. Germline V gene data show CDR1 as SGHTA and CDR2 as FQGNSA. The CDR3 spans 11 residues. CDR3 protein: CASSDRGGYTF. The CDR3 DNA reads TGTGCCAGCAGCGACAGGGGGGGCTACACCTTC.

J is TRBJ1-4 and V is TRBV5-1, with 8 bases identical to TRBD1. Germline V lookup: CDR1 SGHRS, CDR2 YFSETQ. J gave up 5 bases and V 0 bases, and 6 bases lay outside the gene matches. The CDR3 spans 16 residues. In DNA form, the CDR3 reads TGCGCCAGCAGCTTGGAAGGCAGGGGGCAAAATGAAAAACTGTTTTTT. Translating gives CASSLEGRGQNEKLFF.

This chain joins TRBV5-1 and TRBJ2-1; TRBD2 is a possible D gene (6 bases). V was clipped by 4 bases and J by 0 bases, with 17 bases between them. Germline values: CDR1 SGHRS, CDR2 YFSETQ. CDR3 length equals 17 residues. The CDR3 DNA follows: TGCGCCAGCAGCGCGCTGGGCGGGGCCTACTCCTACAATGAGCAGTTCTTC. Translation gives CASSALGGAYSYNEQFF.

V gene TRBV29-1 combines with J gene TRBJ1-1, with D unresolved. The V gene's germline CDR1 is SQVTM and CDR2 ANQGSEA. This CDR3 has 13 amino acids. Between the trimmed V and J ends, which lost 2 bases and 1 base, there was a span of 8 bases. The CDR3 loop is CSVEMSRNTEAFF. The CDR3 DNA sequence: TGCAGCGTTGAAATGTCTCGGAACACTGAAGCTTTCTTT.

The chain uses TRBV19 and TRBJ2-5, with a weak D call TRBD1 (5 bases). CDR3 length: 15 residues. Germline-derived CDR1 and CDR2 are LNHDA and SQIVND (reference sequence). Trimming left V 2 bases short and J 1 base short, with 11 bases between. The CDR3 coding sequence is TGTGCCAGTAGTATATGTCCCAGGGTCCAAGAGACCCAGTACTTC. This encodes CASSICPRVQETQYF. Combining the CDR3 with reference TRBV19 and TRBJ2-5 gives the whole variable domain DGGITQSPKYLFRKEGQNVTLSCEQNLNHDAMYWYRQDPGQGLRLIYYSQIVNDFQKGDIAEGYSVSREKKESFPLTVTSAQKNPTAFYLCASSICPRVQETQYFGPGTRLLVL.

V usage is TRBV3-1 (or the pseudogene TRBV3-2) and J usage is TRBJ2-6; TRBD1 aligns across 8 bases. CDR3 length: 17 residues. The germline CDR1 and CDR2 sequences are LGHDT and YNNKEL (reference sequence). The V gene end was trimmed by 5 bases and the J gene end by 2 bases; junction bases not matched to a gene: 8. The CDR3 is CASSVTGDNPGANVLTF. The CDR3 nucleotides read TGTGCCAGCAGCGTGACAGGGGACAACCCTGGGGCCAACGTCCTGACTTTC.

The chain recombines TRBV6-2 or TRBV6-3 with TRBJ1-1, with a weak D call TRBD1 (5 bases). Trimming left V 2 bases short and J 4 bases short, with 11 bases between. Germline V gene lookup returns CDR1 MNHEY and CDR2 SVGEGT. CDR3 length: 14 residues. In nucleotides, the CDR3 is TGTGCCAGCAGTTACGCGGGGGTCGTCACTGAAGCTTTCTTT. It encodes CASSYAGVVTEAFF.

The chain is built from TRBV30 and TRBJ2-5; no reliable D call. CDR1 and CDR2 (germline): GTSNPN, SVGIG (reference sequence). The CDR3 length is 14 residues. Trimming cost V 5 bases and J 0 bases, with 13 bases left between them. CDR3 residues: CAWGLVANQETQYF. The CDR3 DNA reads as TGTGCCTGGGGATTGGTAGCCAACCAAGAGACCCAGTACTTC. The full variable domain, completed using reference TRBV30 and TRBJ2-5, is SQTIHQWPATLVQPVGSPLSLECTVEGTSNPNLYWYRQAAGRGLQLLFYSVGIGQISSEVPQNLSASRPQDRQFILSSKKLLLSDSGFYLCAWGLVANQETQYFGPGTRLLVL.

The chain combines TRBV9 with TRBJ2-3; 9 bases align to TRBD2. The germline V gene has CDR1 SGDLS and CDR2 YYNGEE. The junction had 7 bases not matched to a gene; V was cut back by 1 base and J by 4 bases. CDR3 length: 16 residues. The CDR3 protein is CASSVSAGGASDTQYF. DNA for the CDR3: TGTGCCAGCAGCGTATCCGCGGGAGGGGCATCAGATACGCAGTATTTT.